The clone carrying this T cell receptor beta chain was seen repeatedly, ten times or more. What it binds is unknown. This sample was included in a study of T cells in Graves' hyperthyroidism and ophthalmopathy. On the study more broadly: Initial diagnosis, before any treatment, was when peripheral blood was collected.

General study results and limits: From stable hyperthyroidism, ophthalmopathy was separated by a 13 V-J model. Ophthalmopathy, which appeared later, was predicted by the model a median about 6 months before onset. The blood repertoire included most of the expanded thyroid clonotypes above 0.001.

What was amplified from RNA transcripts were TCR beta CDR3 regions. A set of HTBI primers served as the primers for a first-round RT-PCR of the TCR CDR3. TCRdb itself ran the multiplex PCR reads through MiXCR, one entry per CDR3 protein. Among 330,000 or so distinct CDR3 sequences listed, about a sixth were seen once. The sequencing input was blood. This TCR was sampled from a woman aged 40 to 49 with Graves' ophthalmopathy.

The CDR3 DNA follows: TGTGCCAGCAGTTACGGGGAGACGGCCGGGGAGCTGTTTTTT. Translating it yields CASSYGETAGELFF. The rearrangement joins TRBV6-5 to TRBJ2-2; D perhaps matches TRBD2 (5 bases). The ends were cut back, 2 bases at V and 6 bases at J, with 10 bases in the middle. Germline values: CDR1 MNHEY, CDR2 SVGAGI. The CDR3 is 14 residues long.